These 15 T cell receptor beta chains share one sample of origin, sequenced in a study of cytomegalovirus exposure and HLA in healthy donors. PCR was performed using 60 Vbeta and 13 Jbeta primers. TCRdb keeps only in-frame clones here, not all; method: immunoSEQ multiplex PCR. The profile shows some 150,000 clones, 76% of them singletons. The sequencing sample was made of PBMCs. The source of these receptors is a woman in her thirties or forties in good health and CMV-seronegative.

This clone has just a few counts. The chain couples TRBV2 to TRBJ1-2, with D tentatively TRBD1 (5 bases). The germline V gene has CDR1 SNHLY and CDR2 FYNNEI. V lost 1 base and J 8 bases, leaving 11 bases between the germline ends. The CDR3 totals 13 residues. CDR3 bases: TGTGCCAGCAGTGAAGAAAGTAAGGGGGGCTACACCTTC. Its translation: CASSEESKGGYTF.

This chain links TRBV11-1 with TRBJ1-1; TRBD1 matches at 7 bases. Germline V gene data show CDR1 as SGHAT and CDR2 as FQDESV (reference sequence). The V gene end was trimmed by 1 base and the J gene end by 4 bases; junction bases not matched to a gene: 3. CDR3 size: 14 residues. The chain's CDR3 is CASSLGRGSTEAFF. The CDR3 DNA reads as TGTGCCAGCAGCTTAGGCAGGGGGAGCACTGAAGCTTTCTTT.

This chain links TRBV7-9 with TRBJ2-7, with D perhaps matching TRBD1 (5 bases). The CDR3 totals 13 residues. V was clipped by 8 bases and J by 6 bases, with 17 bases between them. Germline V gene data show CDR1 as SEHNR and CDR2 as FQNEAQ (reference sequence). DNA for the CDR3: TGTGCCAGCGGGGCCGATTCTTCCGGCGAGCAGTACTTC. Protein: CASGADSSGEQYF. The full variable domain, completed using reference TRBV7-9 and TRBJ2-7, is DTGVSQNPRHKITKRGQNVTFRCDPISEHNRLYWYRQTLGQGPEFLTYFQNEAQLEKSRLLSDRFSAERPKGSFSTLEIQRTEQGDSAMYLCASGADSSGEQYFGPGTRLTVT.

This chain connects TRBV27 to TRBJ2-7; tentatively, D is TRBD2 (6 bases). CDR3 length: 12 residues. V lost 6 bases and J 6 bases, leaving 12 bases between the germline ends. Germline values: CDR1 MNHEY, CDR2 SMNVEV (reference sequence). The chain's CDR3 is CASRGGSPEQYF. CDR3 coding DNA: TGTGCCAGCAGGGGGGGAAGTCCCGAGCAGTACTTC.

The V and J genes are TRBV6-5 and TRBJ2-3, with 7 bases lining up with TRBD2. The V segment lost 5 bases and the J segment 3 bases; nucleotides outside the gene matches: 2. This CDR3 is 13 amino acids long. Germline-derived CDR1 and CDR2 are MNHEY and SVGAGI. CDR3 nucleotides: TGTGCCAGCAGTCGGACTAGAACAGATACGCAGTATTTT. It encodes CASSRTRTDTQYF.

The chain couples TRBV2 to TRBJ2-5; 8 nucleotides agree with TRBD2. With V trimmed by 4 bases and J by 1 base, 2 bases remained unmatched. There are 14 residues in the CDR3. The V gene's germline CDR1 is SNHLY and CDR2 FYNNEI. The CDR3 sequence is CASSGSGVQETQYF. The CDR3 DNA is TGTGCCAGCAGTGGTAGCGGGGTCCAAGAGACCCAGTACTTC.

V gene TRBV7-9 combines with J gene TRBJ1-2; TRBD1 aligns across 7 bases. Losses at the gene ends were 7 bases for V and 4 bases for J; bases not matched to a gene: 3. This CDR3 region has 12 residues. Germline-derived CDR1 and CDR2 are SEHNR and FQNEAQ (reference sequence). The CDR3 DNA reads TGTGCCAGCATCACAGGGGCCTATGGCTACACCTTC. Amino acid sequence: CASITGAYGYTF.

The sample holds a few counts of this clone. V is TRBV6-1 and J is TRBJ1-4; TRBD1 matches at 8 bases. V shed 4 bases and J 6 bases; nucleotides not matched to a gene: 13. The CDR3 has 17 amino acids. Germline lookup yields CDR1 MNHNS and CDR2 SASEGT. The CDR3 region is CASSALRGRGRDEKLFF. The CDR3, as DNA: TGTGCCAGCAGTGCACTTCGAGGCAGGGGGCGCGATGAAAAACTGTTTTTT.

The chain couples TRBV29-1 to TRBJ2-1; D perhaps matches TRBD2 (6 bases). The CDR3 contains 13 residues. Per germline, CDR1 SQVTM and CDR2 ANQGSEA. V lost 8 bases and J 6 bases, leaving 17 bases between the germline ends. The CDR3 DNA reads as TGCAGCCCCTCCCGCGCGGGGATCAATGAGCAGTTCTTC. Translated: CSPSRAGINEQFF.

CDR3 residues: CASSLSGFQETQYF. DNA for the CDR3: TGTGCCAGCAGCTTGAGTGGCTTCCAAGAGACCCAGTACTTC. V and J are TRBV5-5 and TRBJ2-5; no firm D call. Germline CDR1 and CDR2: SGHKS and YYEKEE (reference sequence). V lost 1 base and J lost 1, with 8 bases in between. The CDR3 is 14 amino acids.

CDR3 coding DNA: TGTGCCAGCAGTCTCTCCGGGACAGGGGGTTCCTACACCTTC. Encoded protein: CASSLSGTGGSYTF. The chain joins TRBV6-6 to TRBJ1-2; 11 bases align to TRBD1. This CDR3 comprises 14 residues. Germline loops: CDR1 MNHNY, CDR2 SVGAGI (reference sequence). Trimming removed 5 bases from V and 10 bases from J; junction bases left unmatched: 9.

A few counts support this clone. The chain joins TRBV5-3 to TRBJ2-5, with a possible D match to TRBD1 (5 bases). TRBV5-3 falls under the ORF class, with uncertain function. The CDR3 sequence is 14 residues long. Trimming removed 4 bases from V and 4 bases from J, with 14 bases in between. The CDR3 DNA reads TGTGCCAGAAGCCGAAGCCAGGGTAGAGAGACCCAGTACTTC. This translates into CARSRSQGRETQYF.

This chain connects TRBV30 to TRBJ1-5; unclear D gene. There are 15 residues in the CDR3. Trimming cost V 2 bases and J 2 bases, with 13 bases left between them. CDR1 and CDR2 (germline): GTSNPN, SVGIG (reference sequence). The CDR3 sequence is CAWSTRSSGNQPQHF. CDR3 DNA: TGTGCCTGGAGTACGCGGTCCTCGGGCAATCAGCCCCAGCATTTT.

Here the CDR3 DNA reads TGTGCCAGCACGGAGGGAAACACCATATATTTT. This gives the protein CASTEGNTIYF. The chain couples TRBV2 to TRBJ1-3, with no clear D. CDR1 is SNHLY and CDR2 is FYNNEI in the germline V gene. The CDR3 loop spans 11 amino acids. The V end was cut by 7 bases, the J end by 4 bases, with 5 bases between.

The rearrangement links TRBV5-6 to TRBJ2-1, with 14 bases aligning to TRBD2. V gave up 4 bases and J gave up 5 bases; unmatched junction bases: 5. The CDR3 is made up of 16 amino acids. Germline lookup yields CDR1 SGHDT and CDR2 YYEEEE. CDR3 region: CASSRLTSGRDNEQFF. The CDR3 DNA follows: TGTGCCAGCAGCCGTCTGACTAGCGGGAGGGACAATGAGCAGTTCTTC.